This entry lists 2 T cell receptor beta chains sequenced from one sample in a study of blood T cell repertoires in COVID-19. Some clones are missing from TCRdb's copy, which holds only in-frame ones; the method was immunoSEQ multiplex PCR. The sample yields 150,000 or so clones, 60% to 80% seen once. The sequenced sample consisted of peripheral blood. The receptors originated from a woman in her fifties or sixties with active or convalescent COVID-19.

The V call is TRBV6-5, the J call TRBJ2-3; D is perhaps TRBD1 (5 bases). The V end lost 5 bases, the J end lost 2 bases, and 11 bases lay between the germline ends. This CDR3 is built from 14 residues. CDR1 is MNHEY and CDR2 is SVGAGI in the germline V gene. For the CDR3, the DNA is TGTGCCAGCAGTCCGACAGACCCCACAGATACGCAGTATTTT. Its translation: CASSPTDPTDTQYF.

V gene TRBV3-1 (or the pseudogene TRBV3-2) combines with J gene TRBJ2-1; 9 bases are shared with TRBD2. This CDR3 comprises 18 residues. V trimming: 2 bases; J trimming: 7 bases; junction bases outside the gene matches: 15. Germline V gene data show CDR1 as LGHDT and CDR2 as YNNKEL (reference sequence). The CDR3 DNA is TGTGCCAGCAGCCAACTCCTTCCGGGAGCTAGCGGGAAGAATGAGCAGTTCTTC. Protein sequence: CASSQLLPGASGKNEQFF.